The 3 T cell receptor beta chains given below trace back to one sample, sequenced in a study of T cell repertoires in ileal Crohn's disease. Clones were sequenced by immunoSEQ multiplex PCR, and TCRdb holds only the in-frame ones, with some missing. The sample yields approximately 14,000 clones, 65% to 80% seen once. Time point specified: neoterminal ileum biopsy at postoperative endoscopy, about 6 months after surgery. The sequenced sample was ileal tissue. These receptors all stem from an adult with Crohn's disease.

CDR3 nucleotides: TGCGCCAGCAGCCCGGACCCCCTCCGCGGGGGGCTGAATGAGCAGTTCTTC. This translates into CASSPDPLRGGLNEQFF. The genes are TRBV5-1 and TRBJ2-1, with 8 positions matching TRBD2. The germline CDR1 and CDR2 sequences are SGHRS and YFSETQ. Trimming at V came to 4 bases and at J to 7 bases, leaving 16 bases not matched to a gene. This CDR3 has 17 residues.

The genes are TRBV2 and TRBJ1-2; D call uncertain. The V end was cut by 4 bases, the J end by 0 bases, with 6 bases between. The CDR3 consists of 13 residues. CDR1 SNHLY and CDR2 FYNNEI come from the germline V gene. This CDR3 is CASSGESNYGYTF. The CDR3 DNA reads as TGTGCCAGCAGTGGGGAGTCTAACTATGGCTACACCTTC.

V is TRBV6-5 and J is TRBJ2-5; TRBD2 is a possible D gene (7 bases). This CDR3 region has 14 residues. The V end was cut by 10 bases, the J end by 5 bases, with 20 bases between. Germline V lookup: CDR1 MNHEY, CDR2 SVGAGI. The CDR3 DNA follows: TGTGCCACCCGAGGGGGGGCCAGACGGGAGACCCAGTACTTC. It yields the protein CATRGGARRETQYF.